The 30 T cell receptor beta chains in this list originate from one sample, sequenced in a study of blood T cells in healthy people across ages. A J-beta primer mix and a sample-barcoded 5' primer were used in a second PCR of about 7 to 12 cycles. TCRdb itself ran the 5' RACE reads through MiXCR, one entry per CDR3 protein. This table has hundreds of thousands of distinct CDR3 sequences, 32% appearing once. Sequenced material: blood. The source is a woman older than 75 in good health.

CDR3 protein: CASSLGVSGETDTQYF. The CDR3 coding sequence is TGTGCCAGCAGCTTGGGGGTTAGCGGGGAGACAGATACGCAGTATTTT. The gene calls are TRBV7-3 and TRBJ2-3; 8 bases align to TRBD2. The CDR3 runs 16 residues. The V gene end was trimmed by 3 bases and the J gene end by 3 bases; junction bases not matched to a gene: 8. The germline V gene encodes CDR1 SGHTA and CDR2 FQGTGA.

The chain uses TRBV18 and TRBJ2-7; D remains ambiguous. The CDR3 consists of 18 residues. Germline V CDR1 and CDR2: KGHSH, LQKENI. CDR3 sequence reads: CASSVSLTSKSQGYEQYV. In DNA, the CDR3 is TGTGCTAGCTCCGTGAGTCTCACCAGCAAATCTCAAGGCTACGAGCAGTACGTC.

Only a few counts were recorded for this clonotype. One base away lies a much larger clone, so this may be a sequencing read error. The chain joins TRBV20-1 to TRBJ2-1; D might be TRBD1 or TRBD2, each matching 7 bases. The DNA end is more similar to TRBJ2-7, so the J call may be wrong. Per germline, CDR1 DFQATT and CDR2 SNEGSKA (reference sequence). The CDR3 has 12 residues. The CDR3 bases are TGCAGTGCCAGGGGGGGGGTTAATGAGCAGTACTTC. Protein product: CSARGGVNEQYF.

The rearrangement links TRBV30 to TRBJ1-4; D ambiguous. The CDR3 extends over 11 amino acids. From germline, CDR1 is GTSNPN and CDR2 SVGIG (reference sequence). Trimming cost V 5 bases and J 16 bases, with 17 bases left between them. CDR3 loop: CAWDRDFGWFF. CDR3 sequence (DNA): TGTGCCTGGGACCGGGATTTCGGTTGGTTTTTT.

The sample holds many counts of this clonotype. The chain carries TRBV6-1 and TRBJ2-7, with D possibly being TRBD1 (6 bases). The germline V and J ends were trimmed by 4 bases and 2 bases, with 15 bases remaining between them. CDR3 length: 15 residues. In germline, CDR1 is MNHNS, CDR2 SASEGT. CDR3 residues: CASSVEGVATYEQYF. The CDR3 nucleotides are TGTGCCAGCAGTGTAGAGGGGGTTGCCACCTACGAGCAGTACTTC.

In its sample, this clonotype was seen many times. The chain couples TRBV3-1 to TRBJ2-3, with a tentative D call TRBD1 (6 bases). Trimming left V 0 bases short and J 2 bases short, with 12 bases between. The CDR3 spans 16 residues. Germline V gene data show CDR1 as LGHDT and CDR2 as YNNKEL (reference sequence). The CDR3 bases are TGTGCCAGCAGCCAAGACCTGACAGGTTCCACAGATACGCAGTATTTT. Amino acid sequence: CASSQDLTGSTDTQYF.

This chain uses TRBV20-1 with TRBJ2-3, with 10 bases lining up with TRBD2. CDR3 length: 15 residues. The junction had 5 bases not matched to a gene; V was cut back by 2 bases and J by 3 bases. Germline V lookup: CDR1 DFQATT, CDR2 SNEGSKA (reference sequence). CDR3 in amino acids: CSARKTSGPTDTQYF. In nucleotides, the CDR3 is TGCAGTGCTAGAAAGACTAGCGGGCCAACAGATACGCAGTATTTT.

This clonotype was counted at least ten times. CDR3 sequence reads: CSARDLAGHEQFF. Written as DNA, the CDR3 is TGCAGTGCTAGAGATCTCGCAGGCCATGAGCAGTTCTTC. The chain joins TRBV20-1 to TRBJ2-1, with unresolved D. With 0 bases removed from V and 8 bases from J, the gap between germline ends came to 11 bases. The V gene's germline CDR1 is DFQATT and CDR2 SNEGSKA (reference sequence). CDR3 length equals 13 residues.

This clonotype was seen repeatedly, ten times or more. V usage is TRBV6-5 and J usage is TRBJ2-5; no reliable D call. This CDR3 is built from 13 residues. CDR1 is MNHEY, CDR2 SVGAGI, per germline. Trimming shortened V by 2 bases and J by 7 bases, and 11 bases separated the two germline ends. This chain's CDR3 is CASSYAREGTQYF. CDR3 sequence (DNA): TGTGCCAGCAGTTACGCTAGGGAAGGGACCCAGTACTTC.

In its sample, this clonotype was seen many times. CDR3 in amino acids: CASSYHLSAANEKLFF. CDR3 bases: TGTGCCAGCAGTTACCACCTGTCCGCCGCTAATGAAAAACTGTTTTTT. The chain is built from TRBV6-6 and TRBJ1-4, with D hard to call. Trimming took off 2 bases at V and 3 bases at J, with 13 bases between the two ends. Germline values: CDR1 MNHNY, CDR2 SVGAGI (reference sequence). The CDR3 is made up of 16 amino acids.

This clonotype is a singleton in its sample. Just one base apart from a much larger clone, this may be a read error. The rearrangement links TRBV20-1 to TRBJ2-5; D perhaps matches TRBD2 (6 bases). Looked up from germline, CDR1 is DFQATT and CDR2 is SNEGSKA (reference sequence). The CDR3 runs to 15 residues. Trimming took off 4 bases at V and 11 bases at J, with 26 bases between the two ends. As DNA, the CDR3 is TGCAGTGCTAAGTACGGGACTTTTAACTACAATGAGCAGTACTTC. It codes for CSAKYGTFNYNEQYF.

The CDR3 DNA reads as TGCAGCGTTGTGGGGAGCTCTGAAGCTTTCTTT. Encoded protein: CSVVGSSEAFF. V is TRBV29-1 and J is TRBJ1-1, with D unresolved. There are 11 residues in the CDR3. CDR1 and CDR2 from the germline V gene are SQVTM and ANQGSEA. Trimming removed 4 bases at V and 6 bases at J, with 9 bases between.

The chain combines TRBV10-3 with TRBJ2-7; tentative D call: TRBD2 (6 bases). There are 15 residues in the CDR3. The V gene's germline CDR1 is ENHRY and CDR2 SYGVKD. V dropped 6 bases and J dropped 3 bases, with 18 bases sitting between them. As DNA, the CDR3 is TGTGCCATCAGCACCCGCGGGGAAGTTGGCTACGAGCAGTACTTC. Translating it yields CAISTRGEVGYEQYF.

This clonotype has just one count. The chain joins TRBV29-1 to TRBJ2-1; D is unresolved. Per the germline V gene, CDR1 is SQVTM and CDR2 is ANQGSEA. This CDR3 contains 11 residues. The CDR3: CTVTGASGQFF. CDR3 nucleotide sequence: TGCACGGTGACTGGAGCCAGTGGGCAGTTCTTC.

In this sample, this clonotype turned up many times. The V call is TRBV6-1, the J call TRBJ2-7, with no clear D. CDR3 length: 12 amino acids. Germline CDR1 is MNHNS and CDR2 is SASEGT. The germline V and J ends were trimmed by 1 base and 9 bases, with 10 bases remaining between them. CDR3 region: CASSEGPAGQYF. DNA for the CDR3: TGTGCCAGCAGTGAAGGCCCAGCCGGGCAGTACTTC.

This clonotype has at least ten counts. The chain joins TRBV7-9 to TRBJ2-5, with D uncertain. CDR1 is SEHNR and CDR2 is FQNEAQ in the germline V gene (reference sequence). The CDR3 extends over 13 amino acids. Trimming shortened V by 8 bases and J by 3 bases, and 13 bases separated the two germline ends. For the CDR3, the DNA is TGTGCCAGCCTACGTCCCGGAGAAGAGACCCAGTACTTC. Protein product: CASLRPGEETQYF.

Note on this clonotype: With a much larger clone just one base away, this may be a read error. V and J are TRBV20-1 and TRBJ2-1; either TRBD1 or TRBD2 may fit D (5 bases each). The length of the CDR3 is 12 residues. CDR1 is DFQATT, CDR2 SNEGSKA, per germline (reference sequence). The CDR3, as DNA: TGCGGTGGGCGCGCTGGGGGAGATGAGCAGTTCTTC. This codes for CGGRAGGDEQFF.

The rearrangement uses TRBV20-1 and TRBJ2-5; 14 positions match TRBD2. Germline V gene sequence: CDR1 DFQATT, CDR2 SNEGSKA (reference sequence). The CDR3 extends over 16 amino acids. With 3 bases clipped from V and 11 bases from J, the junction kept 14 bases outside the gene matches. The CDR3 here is CSASPLTSGGADEQYF. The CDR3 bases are TGCAGTGCTAGTCCCTTGACTAGCGGGGGGGCCGATGAGCAGTACTTC.

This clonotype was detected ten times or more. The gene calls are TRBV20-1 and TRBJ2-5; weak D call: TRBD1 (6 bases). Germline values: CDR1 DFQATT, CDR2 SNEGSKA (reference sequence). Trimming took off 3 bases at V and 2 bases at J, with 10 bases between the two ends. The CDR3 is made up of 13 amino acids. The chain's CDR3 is CSASRGIQETQYF. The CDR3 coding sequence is TGCAGTGCTAGCAGGGGAATTCAAGAGACCCAGTACTTC.

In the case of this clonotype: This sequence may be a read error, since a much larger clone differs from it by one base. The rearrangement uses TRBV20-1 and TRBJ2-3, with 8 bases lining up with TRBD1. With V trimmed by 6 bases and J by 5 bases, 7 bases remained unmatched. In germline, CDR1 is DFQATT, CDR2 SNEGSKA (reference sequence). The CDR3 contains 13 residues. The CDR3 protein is CSAEQGGLDTQYF. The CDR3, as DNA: TGCAGTGCCGAACAGGGGGGCCTAGATACGCAGTATTTT.

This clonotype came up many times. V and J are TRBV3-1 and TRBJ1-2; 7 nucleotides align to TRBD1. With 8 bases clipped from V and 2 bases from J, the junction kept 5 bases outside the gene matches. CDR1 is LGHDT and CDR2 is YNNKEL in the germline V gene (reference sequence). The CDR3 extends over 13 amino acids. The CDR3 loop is CASRRQGNYGYTF. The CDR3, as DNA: TGTGCCAGCCGCCGACAGGGAAACTATGGCTACACCTTC.

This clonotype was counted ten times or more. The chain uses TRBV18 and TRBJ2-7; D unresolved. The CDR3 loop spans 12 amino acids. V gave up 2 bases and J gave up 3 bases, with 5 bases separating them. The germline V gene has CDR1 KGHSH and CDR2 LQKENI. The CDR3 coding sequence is TGTGCCAGCTCACCAGTGGACTACGAGCAGTACTTC. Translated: CASSPVDYEQYF.

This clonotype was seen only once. The CDR3 loop reads CASKARDNPYNEQFF. The CDR3 region has the DNA TGTGCCAGCAAAGCCCGGGACAACCCGTACAATGAGCAGTTCTTC. This sequence joins TRBV28 and TRBJ2-1, with D possibly being TRBD1 (6 bases). This CDR3 spans 15 amino acids. Germline V gene data show CDR1 as MDHEN and CDR2 as SYDVKM. V lost 7 bases to trimming and J lost 4 bases, with 17 bases between them.

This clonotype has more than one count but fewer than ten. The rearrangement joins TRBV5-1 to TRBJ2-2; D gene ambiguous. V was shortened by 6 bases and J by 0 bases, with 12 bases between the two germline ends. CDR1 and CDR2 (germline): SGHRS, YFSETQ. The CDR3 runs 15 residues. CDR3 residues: CASKKGSSNTGELFF. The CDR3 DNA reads TGCGCCAGCAAAAAGGGCAGTTCGAACACCGGGGAGCTGTTTTTT.

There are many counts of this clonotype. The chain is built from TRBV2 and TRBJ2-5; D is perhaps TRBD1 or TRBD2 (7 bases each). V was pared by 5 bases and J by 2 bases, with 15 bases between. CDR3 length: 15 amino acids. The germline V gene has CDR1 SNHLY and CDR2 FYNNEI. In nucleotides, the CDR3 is TGTGCCAGCAGTTCGACAGGGAGGGAACAAGAGACCCAGTACTTC. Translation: CASSSTGREQETQYF.

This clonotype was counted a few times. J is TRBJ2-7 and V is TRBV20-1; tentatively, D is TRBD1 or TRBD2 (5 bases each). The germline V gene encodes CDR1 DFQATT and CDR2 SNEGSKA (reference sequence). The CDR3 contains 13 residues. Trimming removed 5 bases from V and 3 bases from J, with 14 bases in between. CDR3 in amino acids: CSAHAQGDYEQYF. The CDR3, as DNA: TGCAGTGCTCACGCGCAGGGAGACTACGAGCAGTACTTC.

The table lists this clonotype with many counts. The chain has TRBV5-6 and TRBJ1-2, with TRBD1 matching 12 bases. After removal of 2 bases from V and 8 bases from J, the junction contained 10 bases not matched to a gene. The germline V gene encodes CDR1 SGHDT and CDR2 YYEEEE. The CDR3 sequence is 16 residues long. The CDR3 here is CASSFGDRGRFAGYTF. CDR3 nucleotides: TGTGCCAGCAGCTTCGGGGACAGGGGGCGATTCGCGGGCTACACCTTC. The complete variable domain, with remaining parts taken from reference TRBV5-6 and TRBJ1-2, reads DAGVTQSPTHLIKTRGQQVTLRCSPKSGHDTVSWYQQALGQGPQFIFQYYEEEERQRGNFPDRFSGHQFPNYSSELNVNALLLGDSALYLCASSFGDRGRFAGYTFGSGTRLTVV.

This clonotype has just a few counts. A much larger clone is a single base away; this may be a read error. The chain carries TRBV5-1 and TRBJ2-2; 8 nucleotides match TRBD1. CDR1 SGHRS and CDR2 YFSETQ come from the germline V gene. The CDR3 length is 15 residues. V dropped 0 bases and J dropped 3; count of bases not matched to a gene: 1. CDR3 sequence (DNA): TGCGCCAGCAGCTTGGACAGGGGGTACACCGGGGAGCTGTTTTTT. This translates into CASSLDRGYTGELFF.

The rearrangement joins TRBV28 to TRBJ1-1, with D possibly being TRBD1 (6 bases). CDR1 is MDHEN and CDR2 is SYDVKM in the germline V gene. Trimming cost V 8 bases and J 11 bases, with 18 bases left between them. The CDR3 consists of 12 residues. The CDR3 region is CASSTGAMVAFF. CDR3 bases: TGTGCCAGCTCCACGGGGGCTATGGTCGCTTTCTTT. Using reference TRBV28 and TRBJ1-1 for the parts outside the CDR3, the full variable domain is DVKVTQSSRYLVKRTGEKVFLECVQDMDHENMFWYRQDPGLGLRLIYFSYDVKMKEKGDIPEGYSVSREKKERFSLILESASTNQTSMYLCASSTGAMVAFFGQGTRLTVV.

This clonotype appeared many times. The CDR3 nucleotides are TGTGCCACCAGTGACTCCTGGGGGACAGGATCCTACAATGAGCAGTTCTTC. Translated: CATSDSWGTGSYNEQFF. The chain is built from TRBV24-1 and TRBJ2-1; 8 bases agree with TRBD1. There are 17 residues in the CDR3. Germline-derived CDR1 and CDR2 are KGHDR and SFDVKD. Germline trimming cut 4 bases from V and 1 base from J; bases unmatched to any gene: 8.